The present T cell receptor beta chain was sequenced within a study of blood T cell repertoires in COVID-19. Study-wide background: The United States, Italy and Spain were the sources of the acute and convalescent COVID-19 samples. Sources were T cells, B-cell-depleted T cells, or PBMCs; the material itself was cDNA or gDNA.

CDR1 SEHNR and CDR2 FQNEAQ come from the germline V gene (reference sequence). This CDR3 has 15 residues. V was clipped by 5 bases and J by 4 bases, with 17 bases between them. The authors' processing: Quantification of nucleated cells was approximated via reference gene primer amplification. Measured with immunoSEQ multiplex PCR; TCRdb has only the in-frame clones, and not every one. D and trimming were read from the DNA, whereas the V and J calls and clone size are those reported in that table. The sample contains 200,000 to 250,000 clones, roughly 82% of which appear only once. This receptor was identified in a woman aged 70-85 years with acute or convalescent COVID-19. The sequenced sample was peripheral blood. V usage is TRBV7-9 and J usage is TRBJ1-1; tentative D call: TRBD1 (5 bases). The CDR3: CASSLGLPGSTEAFF. CDR3 sequence (DNA): TGTGCCAGCAGCCTGGGACTACCAGGGAGCACTGAAGCTTTCTTT.